This T cell receptor (beta chain) stems from a study of T cell responses to AZD1222 COVID-19 vaccine. Germline lookup yields CDR1 SGHDN and CDR2 FVKESK. V shed 1 base and J shed 0 bases, with 12 bases lying between them. There are 17 residues in the CDR3. Sequenced by immunoSEQ multiplex PCR; TCRdb stores in-frame clones only, minus some. The sample has roughly 120,000 clones; approximately 90% are singletons. Sequenced material: peripheral blood, taken on day 0 of AZD1222 vaccination. The clonotype originates from an adult in good health. The genes are TRBV14 and TRBJ1-4; D is perhaps TRBD1 (5 bases). CDR3 nucleotide sequence: TGTGCCAGCAGCCAAGGGTGGGGGAGTGCAACTAATGAAAAACTGTTTTTT. It yields the protein CASSQGWGSATNEKLFF.